These T cell receptor beta chains were read from a single sample in a study of T cell repertoires in cytomegalovirus infection. One entry per CDR3 protein results from TCRdb running MiXCR on the reads. This sample has approximately 600,000 distinct CDR3 sequences, with approximately 40% found just once. These receptors' antigens are unknown. Sequenced here: cultured PBMCs, sampled from culture after CMV antigen stimulation. Source of these receptors: a human donor in good health (CMV status not recorded). Some clones in this sample may be carry-over from other donors' samples. CDR3s include the opening cysteine and the closing phenylalanine or tryptophan. A D gene is named only where the DNA matches it firmly. Only some rows state a clone size, as once, few, many or a class for expanded clones.

D gene: .; V gene: TRBV7-2; clone size: .; J gene: TRBJ2-3; CDR3 DNA: TGTGCCAGCAGCTGGCCGGGAACTATAAGCACAGATACGCAGTATTTT; CDR3 protein: CASSWPGTISTDTQYF
D gene: .; V gene: TRBV12-3/TRBV12-4; clone size: .; J gene: TRBJ1-5; CDR3 DNA: TGTGCCAGCAGGTACACACAGGGAGATCAGCCCCAGCATTTT; CDR3 protein: CASRYTQGDQPQHF
D gene: .; V gene: TRBV19; clone size: .; J gene: TRBJ2-7; CDR3 DNA: TGTGCCAGCGCGGGACAGTTGGGGTTGGAGCATTACTTC; CDR3 protein: CASAGQLGLEHYF
D gene: .; V gene: TRBV4-1; clone size: .; J gene: TRBJ2-3; CDR3 DNA: TGCGCCAGCAGCCTCCCCCCCGCGGGGGCCTTCACAGATACGCAGTATTTT; CDR3 protein: CASSLPPAGAFTDTQYF
D gene: .; V gene: TRBV5-1; clone size: .; J gene: TRBJ2-1; CDR3 DNA: TGCGCCAGCAGCCGAGGGGCAGGGGTGAGCTCCTACAATGAGCAGTTCTTC; CDR3 protein: CASSRGAGVSSYNEQFF
D gene: TRBD1; V gene: TRBV12-3/TRBV12-4; clone size: few; J gene: TRBJ1-1; CDR3 DNA: TGTGCCAGCAGTCCCCTTGGGGAGGGGGCGGCTTTCTTT; CDR3 protein: CASSPLGEGAAFF
D gene: TRBD1; V gene: TRBV12-3/TRBV12-4; clone size: .; J gene: TRBJ1-1; CDR3 DNA: TGTGCCAGCAGTCCCCGTGGGGGGACAGGGGTCGAAGCTTTCTTT; CDR3 protein: CASSPRGGTGVEAFF
D gene: .; V gene: TRBV6-5; clone size: .; J gene: TRBJ2-5; CDR3 DNA: TGTGCCAGCAGGTCCCGGCGCCGGGAGACCCAGTACTTC; CDR3 protein: CASRSRRRETQYF
D gene: .; V gene: TRBV7-9; clone size: .; J gene: TRBJ2-1; CDR3 DNA: TGTGCCAGCAGCTTAGCGGGGGTAGGCTCCAATGAGCAGTTCTTC; CDR3 protein: CASSLAGVGSNEQFF
D gene: .; V gene: TRBV20-1; clone size: .; J gene: TRBJ2-2; CDR3 DNA: TGCAGTGCTAGAGCCCTTTCTATGAACACCGGGGAGCTGTTTTTT; CDR3 protein: CSARALSMNTGELFF
D gene: TRBD1; V gene: TRBV7-9; clone size: many; J gene: TRBJ1-1; CDR3 DNA: TGTGCCAGCAGCGCGTGGACAGGGATCAGCTCTGAAGCTTTCTTT; CDR3 protein: CASSAWTGISSEAFF
D gene: .; V gene: TRBV6-5; clone size: .; J gene: TRBJ2-4; CDR3 DNA: TGTGCCAGCAGTGAGGGGGCCAAAAACATTCAGTACTTC; CDR3 protein: CASSEGAKNIQYF
D gene: TRBD2; V gene: TRBV7-2; clone size: .; J gene: TRBJ2-4; CDR3 DNA: TGTGCCAGCAGCCCGTGGGGGGCGAGCGGGGGGAAAAACATTCAGTACTTC; CDR3 protein: CASSPWGASGGKNIQYF
D gene: .; V gene: TRBV7-2; clone size: .; J gene: TRBJ2-7; CDR3 DNA: TGTGCCAGCAGCTTAACCGACGTGCCCTACTCCTACGAGCAGTACTTC; CDR3 protein: CASSLTDVPYSYEQYF
D gene: .; V gene: TRBV12-3/TRBV12-4; clone size: .; J gene: TRBJ1-1; CDR3 DNA: TGTGCCAGCAGTTTATTTTTCAGGGGCGAGAACACTGAAGCTTTCTTT; CDR3 protein: CASSLFFRGENTEAFF
D gene: .; V gene: TRBV4-1; clone size: .; J gene: TRBJ2-7; CDR3 DNA: TGCGCCAGCAGTACTCAGGCCAACTCCTACGAGCAGTACTTC; CDR3 protein: CASSTQANSYEQYF
D gene: .; V gene: TRBV7-9; clone size: .; J gene: TRBJ2-7; CDR3 DNA: TGTGCCAGCAGCTTAGCCTGGGGTAGCGGCAAGGACGAGCAGTACTTC; CDR3 protein: CASSLAWGSGKDEQYF
D gene: .; V gene: TRBV25-1; clone size: .; J gene: TRBJ2-7; CDR3 DNA: TGTGCCACGGGGGCAGGCGTCCACGAGCAGTACTTC; CDR3 protein: CATGAGVHEQYF
D gene: TRBD1; V gene: TRBV7-6; clone size: .; J gene: TRBJ1-1; CDR3 DNA: TGTGCCAGCAGCAGGGGACAGGGGATGAACACTGAAGCTTTCTTT; CDR3 protein: CASSRGQGMNTEAFF
D gene: .; V gene: TRBV7-2; clone size: .; J gene: TRBJ2-1; CDR3 DNA: TGTGCCAGCAGAAACAGGGTTTCCTACAATGAGCAGTTCTTC; CDR3 protein: CASRNRVSYNEQFF
D gene: TRBD2; V gene: TRBV25-1; clone size: .; J gene: TRBJ2-5; CDR3 DNA: TGTGCCAGCAGTGAGCCTAGCGGGGTCCTGGGGACCCAGTACTTC; CDR3 protein: CASSEPSGVLGTQYF
D gene: .; V gene: TRBV7-4; clone size: many; J gene: TRBJ1-2; CDR3 DNA: TGTGCCAGCAGCTTTGGGGTTCGGCCTTATGGCTACACCTTC; CDR3 protein: CASSFGVRPYGYTF
D gene: .; V gene: TRBV7-6; clone size: .; J gene: TRBJ2-1; CDR3 DNA: TGTGCCAGCAGCTTAGAGGCGGGGCTAGTCAACAATGAGCAGTCCTTC; CDR3 protein: CASSLEAGLVNNEQSF
D gene: .; V gene: TRBV4-2; clone size: .; J gene: TRBJ2-1; CDR3 DNA: TGTGCCAGCAGCCAGGAGGGGGCCAATGAGCAGTTCTTC; CDR3 protein: CASSQEGANEQFF
D gene: TRBD1; V gene: TRBV7-6; clone size: .; J gene: TRBJ2-7; CDR3 DNA: TGTGCCAGCAGCGAGCGACAGGGCCTCTACGAGCAGTACTTC; CDR3 protein: CASSERQGLYEQYF
D gene: TRBD1; V gene: TRBV5-3; clone size: .; J gene: TRBJ2-3; CDR3 DNA: TGTGCCAGCAGCTCTCGGACAGGGGAGTTGGATACGCAGTATTTT; CDR3 protein: CASSSRTGELDTQYF
D gene: TRBD1; V gene: TRBV20-1; clone size: .; J gene: TRBJ1-6; CDR3 DNA: TGCAGTGCCCCGGAGGACAGGGGGTGGTCACCCCTCCACTTT; CDR3 protein: CSAPEDRGWSPLHF
D gene: .; V gene: TRBV2; clone size: .; J gene: TRBJ2-3; CDR3 DNA: TGTGCCAGCAGTGATAAGTGGGGAGATACGCAGTATTTT; CDR3 protein: CASSDKWGDTQYF
D gene: .; V gene: TRBV10-3; clone size: .; J gene: TRBJ2-1; CDR3 DNA: TGTGCCATCAATCAAGACAATGAGCAGTTCTTC; CDR3 protein: CAINQDNEQFF
D gene: TRBD1; V gene: TRBV7-9; clone size: .; J gene: TRBJ2-7; CDR3 DNA: TGTGCCAGCAGCTTGAGTCCGGGACAGGGCTACGAGCAGTACTTC; CDR3 protein: CASSLSPGQGYEQYF
D gene: .; V gene: TRBV6-1; clone size: .; J gene: TRBJ2-5; CDR3 DNA: TGTGCCAGCAGTGGATCGCAGGGGACTTATGAGACCCAGTACTTC; CDR3 protein: CASSGSQGTYETQYF
D gene: .; V gene: TRBV7-2; clone size: few; J gene: TRBJ2-5; CDR3 DNA: TGTGCCAGCAGCTTTAGGACTATCCAAGAGACCCAGTACTTC; CDR3 protein: CASSFRTIQETQYF
D gene: .; V gene: TRBV12-3/TRBV12-4; clone size: .; J gene: TRBJ2-1; CDR3 DNA: TGTGCCAGCAGGGTTACAAGTTTTGGATCCTACAATGAGCAGTTCTTC; CDR3 protein: CASRVTSFGSYNEQFF
D gene: TRBD1; V gene: TRBV4-3; clone size: .; J gene: TRBJ2-2; CDR3 DNA: TGCGCCAGCAGCCAATTAGCCGGGACAGGGAGCACCGGGGAGCTGTTTTTT; CDR3 protein: CASSQLAGTGSTGELFF
D gene: TRBD2; V gene: TRBV29-1; clone size: few; J gene: TRBJ2-1; CDR3 DNA: TGCAGCGGTACGGGACTAGCGGTTCCTTACAATGAGCAGTTCTTC; CDR3 protein: CSGTGLAVPYNEQFF
D gene: TRBD2; V gene: TRBV7-9; clone size: few; J gene: TRBJ2-5; CDR3 DNA: TGTGCCAGCAGCCCTAGGGAGGGGTCCGGAGAGACCCAGTACTTC; CDR3 protein: CASSPREGSGETQYF
D gene: .; V gene: TRBV7-2; clone size: few; J gene: TRBJ2-1; CDR3 DNA: TGTGCCAGCAGCTTAGTGGGGGTTGGGGCCCAATACGAGCAGTTCTTC; CDR3 protein: CASSLVGVGAQYEQFF
D gene: TRBD2; V gene: TRBV6-2/TRBV6-3; clone size: .; J gene: TRBJ2-1; CDR3 DNA: TGTGCCAGCAGTTACTCACCTAGCGGGAGTAACTATGAGCAGTTCTTC; CDR3 protein: CASSYSPSGSNYEQFF
D gene: .; V gene: TRBV4-3; clone size: few; J gene: TRBJ1-1; CDR3 DNA: TGCGCCAGCAGCTCTTCTAAGGGGTCGTGGAACACTGAAGCTTTCTTT; CDR3 protein: CASSSSKGSWNTEAFF
D gene: .; V gene: TRBV7-2; clone size: many; J gene: TRBJ1-1; CDR3 DNA: TGTGCCAGCAGCAACAAACGTAATTTGAACACTGAAGCTTTCTTT; CDR3 protein: CASSNKRNLNTEAFF
D gene: TRBD1; V gene: TRBV6-5; clone size: .; J gene: TRBJ1-1; CDR3 DNA: TGTGCCAGCAGTTACTCGGGACAGCCCTACAGGGGGGCTTTCTTT; CDR3 protein: CASSYSGQPYRGAFF
D gene: .; V gene: TRBV19; clone size: .; J gene: TRBJ2-7; CDR3 DNA: TGTGCCAGTAGTGTCGGCATTAGTTCCTACGAGCAGTACTTC; CDR3 protein: CASSVGISSYEQYF
D gene: TRBD1; V gene: TRBV20-1; clone size: .; J gene: TRBJ1-2; CDR3 DNA: TGCAGTGCTAGACCCCAGACAGGGAACTATGGCTACACCTTC; CDR3 protein: CSARPQTGNYGYTF
D gene: .; V gene: TRBV12-3/TRBV12-4; clone size: .; J gene: TRBJ1-2; CDR3 DNA: TGTGCCAGCAGTCCCTGGACAGATACGCCCTGGGGCTACACCTTC; CDR3 protein: CASSPWTDTPWGYTF
D gene: .; V gene: TRBV4-1; clone size: few; J gene: TRBJ2-7; CDR3 DNA: TGCGCCAGCAGCCCGGACAGCAACTACGAGCAGTACTTC; CDR3 protein: CASSPDSNYEQYF
D gene: TRBD1; V gene: TRBV28; clone size: .; J gene: TRBJ2-1; CDR3 DNA: TGTGCCAGCAGCGAATGGGGCCTCAGGGGGCGATCCTACAATGAGCAGTTCTTC; CDR3 protein: CASSEWGLRGRSYNEQFF
D gene: .; V gene: TRBV7-2; clone size: few; J gene: TRBJ1-3; CDR3 DNA: TGTGCCAGCAGCCCACGGGGGGGAACTGGAAACACCATATATTTT; CDR3 protein: CASSPRGGTGNTIYF
D gene: .; V gene: TRBV7-8; clone size: .; J gene: TRBJ2-1; CDR3 DNA: TGTGCCAGCAGCTTAGCGCTAAACGGTCATAGCATCCCCCATGAGCAGTTCTTC; CDR3 protein: CASSLALNGHSIPHEQFF
D gene: .; V gene: TRBV6-2/TRBV6-3; clone size: .; J gene: TRBJ2-7; CDR3 DNA: TGTGCCAGCAGTGCTGGAGGCATAGGATCGGGAGATCCCTACGAGCAGTACTTC; CDR3 protein: CASSAGGIGSGDPYEQYF
D gene: .; V gene: TRBV12-3/TRBV12-4; clone size: .; J gene: TRBJ2-3; CDR3 DNA: TGTGCCAGCAGTTTAAGGCGGGCCTTGTACTACAGCACAGATACGCAGTATTTT; CDR3 protein: CASSLRRALYYSTDTQYF
D gene: .; V gene: TRBV6-6; clone size: .; J gene: TRBJ2-7; CDR3 DNA: TGTGCCAGTGCTCGGGACCCCCCTTACGAGCAGTACTTC; CDR3 protein: CASARDPPYEQYF
D gene: TRBD2; V gene: TRBV7-2; clone size: .; J gene: TRBJ2-7; CDR3 DNA: TGTGCCAGCAGCTTACGGGGGGGAGGCTTCGAGCAGTACTTC; CDR3 protein: CASSLRGGGFEQYF
D gene: .; V gene: TRBV6-1; clone size: .; J gene: TRBJ2-5; CDR3 DNA: TGTGCCAGCAGTCGTTTGGGGAAAGAGACCCAGTACTTC; CDR3 protein: CASSRLGKETQYF
D gene: TRBD1; V gene: TRBV15; clone size: .; J gene: TRBJ2-5; CDR3 DNA: TGTGCCACCAGCAACTGGGACAGGGGTGAGGAGACCCAGTACTTC; CDR3 protein: CATSNWDRGEETQYF
D gene: TRBD2; V gene: TRBV15; clone size: few; J gene: TRBJ2-5; CDR3 DNA: TGTGCCACCAGCAGCATAGCGGGGATTCTGAGGGAGACCCAGTACTTC; CDR3 protein: CATSSIAGILRETQYF
D gene: .; V gene: TRBV29-1; clone size: once; J gene: TRBJ2-1; CDR3 DNA: TGCAGCGCCGGACAGCGATACAATGAGCAGTTCTTC; CDR3 protein: CSAGQRYNEQFF
D gene: .; V gene: TRBV6-8; clone size: .; J gene: TRBJ2-4; CDR3 DNA: TGTGCCAGCAGTACTGGGACTCCTCCTAACATTCAGTACTTC; CDR3 protein: CASSTGTPPNIQYF
D gene: TRBD1; V gene: TRBV11-3; clone size: .; J gene: TRBJ1-1; CDR3 DNA: TGTGCCAGCAGCTACACAGGGGACGGGGAAGCTTTCTTT; CDR3 protein: CASSYTGDGEAFF
D gene: .; V gene: TRBV20-1; clone size: .; J gene: TRBJ1-6; CDR3 DNA: TGCAGTGCTAGCCCCGGGGCGGGGTATAATTCACCCCTCCACTTT; CDR3 protein: CSASPGAGYNSPLHF
D gene: .; V gene: TRBV4-1; clone size: .; J gene: TRBJ1-2; CDR3 DNA: TGCGCCAGCAGCCCCGTGGGGCAGCCCGACTATGGCTACACCTTC; CDR3 protein: CASSPVGQPDYGYTF